A selection of T cell receptor beta chains follows, all from one sample in a study of monozygotic twins with cystic fibrosis. The repertoire was sequenced with immunoSEQ multiplex PCR; TCRdb's copy has only in-frame clones and lacks some. This table has about 36,000 clones, about 90% appearing once. The sample consisted of blood. These receptors were obtained from a boy aged 2 to 9 with cystic fibrosis. The conserved cysteine and the conserved F or W are not part of the CDR3 here. Not all rows give a size; the values are once, few, many and, for expanded clones, a class.

size	V	J	CDR3
.	TRBV5-6	TRBJ1-1	ASSLALSTYLGTEAF
.	TRBV29-1	TRBJ1-1	SVVSPGTNTEAF
once	TRBV5-6	TRBJ2-5	ASSVQAGGTETQY
.	TRBV7-8	TRBJ2-5	ASRARDGQETQY
.	TRBV6-1	TRBJ1-1	ASSERDTEAF
.	TRBV4-1	TRBJ2-3	ASSHPLEGTDTQY
once	TRBV5-1	TRBJ1-6	ASSLEPGSYNSPLH
.	TRBV28	TRBJ1-5	ASSYSSYSNQPQH
.	TRBV6-5	TRBJ1-2	ASSYSTAENYGYT
.	TRBV5-4	TRBJ1-1	ASSLRSVNTEAF
.	TRBV19	TRBJ1-4	ASSIASATNEKLF
.	TRBV7-8	TRBJ2-7	ASSLGRDRGYEQY
.	TRBV19	TRBJ1-2	ASGRAYGYT
.	TRBV6-4	TRBJ1-5	ASSDSPTDPSNQPQH
.	TRBV9	TRBJ2-5	ASSRFGGRQETQY
.	TRBV29-1	TRBJ1-1	SVDMGSMNTEAF
.	TRBV9	TRBJ2-1	ASSVEASGLYNEQF
.	TRBV5-1	TRBJ1-2	ASSWDGYYGYT
.	TRBV7-6	TRBJ2-7	ASSPHDRGDEQY
.	TRBV7-9	TRBJ2-3	ASSFHRETSTDTQY
once	TRBV7-8	TRBJ1-4	ASSSMGQSNEKLF
.	TRBV5-1	TRBJ2-5	ASSLIPTSGQETQY
.	TRBV6-8	TRBJ2-5	ASSYSRVTTQETQY
.	TRBV11-1	TRBJ2-2	ASSLVPGGTTGELF
.	TRBV7-8	TRBJ1-6	ASSPDSSYNSPLH
.	TRBV7-2	TRBJ1-6	ASSLARAQGYSPLH
.	TRBV5-1	TRBJ1-3	ASSPTLRDSGNTIY
.	TRBV2	TRBJ2-7	ASRKDGTYEQY
.	TRBV25-1	TRBJ2-3	ASSEFSGSSTDTQY
.	TRBV6-1	TRBJ2-3	ASSDWTSVGTDTQY
.	TRBV7-2	TRBJ2-2	ASSLRSTGELF
.	TRBV20-1	TRBJ1-1	SAQGNTEAF
.	TRBV9	TRBJ2-1	ASSVGHLSSYNEQF
.	TRBV7-2	TRBJ1-2	ASSLRQESGYT
.	TRBV6-5	TRBJ1-5	ASRDRDDQPQH
.	TRBV5-1	TRBJ1-1	ASSSPVGGEKAF
.	TRBV7-9	TRBJ2-7	ASSSGQGDIEQY
.	TRBV7-3	TRBJ1-1	ASSLGQGSTEAF
.	TRBV29-1	TRBJ2-7	SVDGTGSYEQY
.	TRBV29-1	TRBJ2-1	SVDTAPGQGKGSGDEQF
.	TRBV7-2	TRBJ1-1	ASSLAPGQVGEAF
.	TRBV7-6	TRBJ2-5	ASSPEPSGTQY
.	TRBV7-2	TRBJ2-5	ASSLIADQETQY